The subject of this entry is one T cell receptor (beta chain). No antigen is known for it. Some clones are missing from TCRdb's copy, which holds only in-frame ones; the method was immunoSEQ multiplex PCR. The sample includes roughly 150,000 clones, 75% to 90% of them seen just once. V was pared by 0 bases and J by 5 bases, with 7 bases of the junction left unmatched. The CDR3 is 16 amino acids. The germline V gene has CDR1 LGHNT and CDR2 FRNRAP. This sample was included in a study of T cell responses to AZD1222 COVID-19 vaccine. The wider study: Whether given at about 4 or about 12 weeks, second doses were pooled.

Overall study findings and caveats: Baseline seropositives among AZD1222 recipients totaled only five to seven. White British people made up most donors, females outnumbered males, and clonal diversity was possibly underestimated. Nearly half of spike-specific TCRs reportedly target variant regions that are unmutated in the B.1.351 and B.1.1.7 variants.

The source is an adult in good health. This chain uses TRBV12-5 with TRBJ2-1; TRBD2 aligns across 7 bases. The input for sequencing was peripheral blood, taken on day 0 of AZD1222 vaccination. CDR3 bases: TGTGCTAGTGGTTTGGTTCCCACCGGGACTAACAATGAGCAGTTCTTC. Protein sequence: CASGLVPTGTNNEQFF.